Following are 17 T cell receptor beta chains from one sample sequenced in a study of human T cells and chemical hapten exposure. Sample time point: patch test 2, 6 weeks after DPC sensitization. Treatment reported: therapeutic diphenylcyclopropenone sensitization with weekly scalp DPC. TCRdb recomputed calls from the RACE reads with MiXCR, one row per CDR3 protein. The sample lists 69,000 or so distinct CDR3 sequences, 10% occurring once. The material was whole blood, obtained in connection with sensitization to the hapten diphenylcyclopropenone (DPC). These receptors were collected from a woman in her fifties or sixties with alopecia areata. Some clones in this sample may be carry-over from other donors' samples.

This clonotype was detected many times. The gene calls are TRBV10-3 and TRBJ2-1; D might be TRBD2 (5 bases). The CDR3 extends over 12 amino acids. V lost 8 bases, J lost 10 bases, and 15 bases lay in between. Germline loops: CDR1 ENHRY, CDR2 SYGVKD. The CDR3 protein is CAIGELVDEQFF. The CDR3 coding sequence is TGTGCCATCGGGGAGCTAGTGGACGAGCAGTTCTTC.

This clonotype was observed at least ten times. The chain uses TRBV7-9 and TRBJ2-2, with 7 bases aligning to TRBD2. J was trimmed by 0 bases and V by 4 bases; bases with no gene match: 5. CDR1 SEHNR and CDR2 FQNEAQ come from the germline V gene (reference sequence). The CDR3 runs to 16 residues. CDR3: CASSSPSGTNTGELFF. CDR3 nucleotides: TGTGCCAGCAGCTCCCCCAGCGGGACGAACACCGGGGAGCTGTTTTTT.

This clonotype was observed many times. The CDR3 coding sequence is TGTGCCACCAGCAGAGACCAAAAGATAGCTTTCTTT. Translated: CATSRDQKIAFF. The chain recombines TRBV15 with TRBJ1-1, with unresolved D. This CDR3 comprises 12 residues. V shed 0 bases and J shed 10 bases, with 9 bases lying between them. Germline assignment: CDR1 LNHNV and CDR2 YYDKDF (reference sequence).

The table lists this clonotype with many counts. The chain recombines TRBV20-1 with TRBJ2-1, with unresolved D. Trimming took 3 bases from V and 1 from J, leaving 19 bases between them. There are 17 residues in the CDR3. Germline CDR1 is DFQATT and CDR2 is SNEGSKA (reference sequence). CDR3 DNA: TGCAGTGCTAGTCGGCTTCCCAGGCAGGTTTCCTACAATGAGCAGTTCTTC. This gives the protein CSASRLPRQVSYNEQFF.

The chain has TRBV12-3 or TRBV12-4 and TRBJ2-7; D may correspond to TRBD1 or TRBD2 (5 bases each). V lost 9 bases and J 2 bases, leaving 17 bases between the germline ends. The CDR3 has 14 residues. The CDR3 DNA reads as TGTGCCAGAACGACCGGGACGGATACCTACGAGCAGTACTTC. Its protein product is CARTTGTDTYEQYF.

In its sample, this clonotype was seen many times. The rearrangement links TRBV29-1 to TRBJ2-1; TRBD2 matches 9 bases. CDR3 length: 13 amino acids. Germline CDR1 reads SQVTM; CDR2 reads ANQGSEA. V lost 5 bases to trimming and J lost 9 bases; unmatched junction nucleotides: 8. The CDR3 spells CSVKASGISEQFF. DNA of the CDR3: TGCAGCGTTAAAGCTAGCGGGATTAGTGAGCAGTTCTTC.

V gene TRBV4-2 combines with J gene TRBJ2-3; no definite D call. Trimming shortened V by 4 bases and J by 3 bases, and 11 bases separated the two germline ends. Germline V gene lookup returns CDR1 LGHNA and CDR2 YNFKEQ. The CDR3 sequence is 14 residues long. CDR3 residues: CASSLSLRTDTQYF. In DNA, the CDR3 is TGTGCCAGCAGCCTCTCTCTAAGGACAGATACGCAGTATTTT.

This sequence joins TRBV14 and TRBJ2-1, with 9 bases lining up with TRBD2. This CDR3 region has 18 residues. V was clipped by 2 bases and J by 5 bases; unmatched bases: 13. CDR1 is SGHDN and CDR2 is FVKESK in the germline V gene. The CDR3 DNA follows: TGTGCCAGCAGCCAACGCAAGTTTGCGGGAGGGCCAGACAATGAGCAGTTCTTC. This sequence encodes CASSQRKFAGGPDNEQFF.

This clonotype appeared a few times. The gene calls are TRBV29-1 and TRBJ2-7, with D uncertain. Germline lookup yields CDR1 SQVTM and CDR2 ANQGSEA. The CDR3 spans 10 residues. Trimming pared 4 bases from V and 7 bases from J, leaving 8 bases between. The DNA for the CDR3 is TGCAGCGTTGCGATCGAGGAGCAGTACTTC. Its translation is CSVAIEEQYF.

This clonotype was picked up many times. The chain links TRBV24-1 to TRBJ2-1, with 7 bases that match TRBD2. CDR1 KGHDR and CDR2 SFDVKD come from the germline V gene. V lost 1 base, J lost 9 bases, and 8 bases stayed unmatched. This CDR3 is 15 amino acids long. The CDR3, as DNA: TGTGCCACCAGTGATTTTGGCGGGAGTTTTGCTGAGCAGTTCTTC. Translated: CATSDFGGSFAEQFF.

This clonotype turned up a few times. This chain connects TRBV29-1 to TRBJ2-7, with a weak D call TRBD2 (5 bases). The CDR3 runs 10 residues. Germline CDR1 SQVTM, CDR2 ANQGSEA. The CDR3 spells CRLGVDEQYF. The DNA for the CDR3 is TGCAGACTCGGGGTGGACGAGCAGTACTTC.

This clonotype was seen a handful of times. The rearrangement links TRBV7-9 to TRBJ1-1; tentative D call: TRBD1 (6 bases). Germline lookup yields CDR1 SEHNR and CDR2 FQNEAQ (reference sequence). The V gene lost 5 bases and the J gene lost 1 base, with 14 bases spanning the gap. This CDR3 region has 15 residues. The CDR3 loop is CASSPGDFPNTEAFF. DNA of the CDR3: TGTGCCAGCAGCCCAGGGGACTTCCCGAACACTGAAGCTTTCTTT.

On this clonotype itself: Given a much more abundant clone one base away, this may be a read error. The CDR3 DNA is TGTGCCAGCAGTGGCCCGATACTCAATGAGCTGTTCTTC. As protein: CASSGPILNELFF. V gene TRBV6-5 combines with J gene TRBJ2-1, with unresolved D. From germline, CDR1 is MNHEY and CDR2 SVGAGI. The CDR3 consists of 13 residues.

This clonotype was detected only a few times. The chain combines TRBV20-1 with TRBJ1-2; D not certain. CDR3 length equals 15 residues. V was clipped by 2 bases and J by 11 bases, with 24 bases between them. CDR1 and CDR2 (germline): DFQATT, SNEGSKA (reference sequence). The CDR3 DNA sequence: TGCAGTGCTAGACTGCCGACTCAATCATCCCCTGGGTACACCTTC. Its translation: CSARLPTQSSPGYTF.

This clonotype was seen many times. The chain uses TRBV2 and TRBJ2-2; the match to TRBD2 covers 8 bases. Losses at the gene ends were 10 bases for V and 6 bases for J; bases not matched to a gene: 10. CDR1 SNHLY and CDR2 FYNNEI come from the germline V gene. There are 14 residues in the CDR3. CDR3: CANRKRETAGELFF. CDR3 bases: TGTGCCAACCGCAAGCGGGAGACTGCCGGGGAGCTGTTTTTT.

The table lists this clonotype with many counts. This chain links TRBV29-1 with TRBJ2-7; TRBD1 agrees at 7 bases. The CDR3 covers 12 residues. Germline assignment: CDR1 SQVTM and CDR2 ANQGSEA. V was pared by 2 bases and J by 3 bases, with 1 base of the junction left unmatched. CDR3 sequence: CSVETGVYEQYF. CDR3 nucleotides: TGCAGCGTTGAAACAGGGGTCTACGAGCAGTACTTC.

This clonotype has ten or more counts. The J gene is TRBJ1-1, the V gene TRBV20-1; 9 positions match TRBD1. V lost 6 bases, J lost 0 bases, and 8 bases stayed unmatched. Germline CDR1 reads DFQATT; CDR2 reads SNEGSKA (reference sequence). This CDR3 has 15 residues. CDR3 sequence (DNA): TGCAGTGCAGAAGGACAGGGGCCTATGAACACTGAAGCTTTCTTT. Translated: CSAEGQGPMNTEAFF.